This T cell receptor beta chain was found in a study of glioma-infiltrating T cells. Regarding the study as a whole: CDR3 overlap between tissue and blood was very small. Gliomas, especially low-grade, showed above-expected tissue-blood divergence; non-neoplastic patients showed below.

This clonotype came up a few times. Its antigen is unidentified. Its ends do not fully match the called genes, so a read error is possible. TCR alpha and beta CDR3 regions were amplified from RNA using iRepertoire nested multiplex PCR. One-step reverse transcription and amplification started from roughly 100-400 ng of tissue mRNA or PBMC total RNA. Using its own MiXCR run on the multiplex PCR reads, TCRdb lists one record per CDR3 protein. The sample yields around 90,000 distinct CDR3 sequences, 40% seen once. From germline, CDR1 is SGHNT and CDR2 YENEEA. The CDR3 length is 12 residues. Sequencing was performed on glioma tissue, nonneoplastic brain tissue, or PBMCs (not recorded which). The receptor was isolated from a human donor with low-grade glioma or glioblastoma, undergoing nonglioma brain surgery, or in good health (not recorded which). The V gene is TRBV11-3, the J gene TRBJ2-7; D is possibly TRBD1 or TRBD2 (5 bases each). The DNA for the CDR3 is TGTGCCAGCAGCTATGGGACCCTAGAGCAGTGCTTC. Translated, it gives CASSYGTLEQCF.